The rows below give T cell receptor beta chains drawn from one sample of a study of CD8+CD57+ T cells in acquired aplastic anemia. TCRdb reanalysed the reads using MiXCR and keeps one entry per CDR3 protein. The sample holds roughly 160,000 distinct CDR3 sequences; roughly 48% are singletons and the top ten take around 3%. Sequences were obtained from sorted CD4+, CD8+, or CD8+CD57+ T cells (not recorded which) from PBMCs. The receptors derive from a human donor with aplastic anemia. CDR3s include the opening cysteine and the closing phenylalanine or tryptophan. The order of the fields is D gene, clone size, J gene, V gene, CDR3 protein, CDR3 DNA. A D gene is named only where the DNA matches it firmly. Size is stated for part of the rows, as once, few or many counts, or as a class when the clone is expanded.

- | - | TRBJ1-2 | TRBV7-2 | CASSLFLQVGYGYTF | TGTGCCAGCAGCTTATTTCTACAGGTCGGCTATGGCTACACCTTC
TRBD1 | - | TRBJ2-1 | TRBV20-1 | CSARAGTGLSNEQFF | TGCAGTGCTAGAGCGGGGACAGGGCTGAGCAATGAGCAGTTCTTC
- | - | TRBJ1-2 | TRBV29-1 | CSVYRAYSYGYTF | TGCAGCGTTTACAGGGCGTATAGCTATGGCTACACCTTC
- | - | TRBJ2-7 | TRBV5-1 | CASSYPGRNYEQYF | TGCGCCAGCAGCTATCCGGGCCGGAACTACGAGCAGTACTTC
- | - | TRBJ1-2 | TRBV15 | CATTGGKQGSYGYTF | TGTGCCACCACCGGAGGAAAACAGGGAAGCTATGGCTACACCTTC
- | - | TRBJ2-1 | TRBV29-1 | CSVDRGSEQFF | TGCAGCGTTGACAGGGGATCCGAGCAGTTCTTC
- | - | TRBJ1-5 | TRBV19 | CARENQPQHF | TGTGCCAGGGAAAATCAGCCCCAGCATTTT
- | many | TRBJ2-5 | TRBV7-2 | CASSWRSETQYF | TGTGCCAGCAGCTGGAGAAGCGAGACCCAGTACTTC
- | - | TRBJ1-1 | TRBV7-9 | CASSLGAYTEAFF | TGTGCCAGCAGCTTAGGGGCCTACACTGAAGCTTTCTTT
TRBD1 | many | TRBJ1-6 | TRBV10-3 | CAISEPGTGNSPLHF | TGTGCCATCAGTGAACCCGGGACAGGCAATTCACCCCTCCACTTT
- | - | TRBJ1-2 | TRBV7-8 | CASSRSGGTYGYTF | TGTGCCAGCAGCCGATCGGGGGGGACCTATGGCTACACCTTC
- | - | TRBJ1-5 | TRBV10-3 | CAISAGADQPQHF | TGTGCCATCAGTGCCGGGGCGGATCAGCCCCAGCATTTT
- | - | TRBJ2-2 | TRBV12-3/TRBV12-4 | CASSLYPGVGTGELFF | TGTGCCAGCAGTTTATACCCGGGAGTGGGCACCGGGGAGCTGTTTTTT
- | few | TRBJ1-2 | TRBV27 | CASSEERNYGYTF | TGTGCCAGCAGTGAAGAGAGAAACTATGGCTACACCTTC
TRBD1 | - | TRBJ1-2 | TRBV29-1 | CSVEGQGKGYTF | TGCAGCGTTGAGGGACAGGGGAAGGGCTACACCTTC
TRBD1 | once | TRBJ2-7 | TRBV19 | CASRQGADLREQYF | TGTGCCAGTAGACAGGGGGCCGACCTAAGGGAGCAGTACTTC
- | - | TRBJ1-6 | TRBV9 | CASSALNGTANSPLHF | TGTGCCAGCAGCGCCCTGAACGGGACGGCAAATTCACCCCTCCACTTT
- | many | TRBJ1-2 | TRBV19 | CASSINPGPYGYTF | TGTGCCAGTAGTATTAATCCCGGCCCCTATGGCTACACCTTC
- | many | TRBJ2-7 | TRBV29-1 | CSVAAGAHEQYF | TGCAGCGTTGCCGCAGGGGCACACGAGCAGTACTTC
TRBD1 | - | TRBJ1-1 | TRBV4-1 | CASRQGHEAFF | TGCGCCAGCAGACAGGGGCATGAAGCTTTCTTT
TRBD2 | few | TRBJ2-1 | TRBV3-1 | CASSPGTSGIREQFF | TGTGCCAGCAGCCCCGGGACTAGCGGGATACGTGAGCAGTTCTTC
- | - | TRBJ2-1 | TRBV5-1 | CASSQRWNEQFF | TGCGCCAGCAGCCAGAGATGGAATGAGCAGTTCTTC
- | - | TRBJ1-2 | TRBV2 | CASSDSLFGYTF | TGTGCCAGCAGTGATTCCCTATTTGGCTACACCTTC
TRBD1 | - | TRBJ2-7 | TRBV6-1 | CASGDSTYEQYF | TGTGCCAGCGGGGACAGCACCTACGAGCAGTACTTC
- | many | TRBJ1-5 | TRBV12-3/TRBV12-4 | CASRRGSYGNQPQHF | TGTGCCAGCAGGCGGGGGAGTTACGGCAATCAGCCCCAGCATTTT
TRBD1 | many | TRBJ2-5 | TRBV12-3/TRBV12-4 | CASGDRGQGLETQYF | TGTGCCAGCGGGGACAGGGGGCAAGGGCTTGAGACCCAGTACTTC
- | - | TRBJ2-5 | TRBV24-1 | CATSDTIGLHKETQYF | TGTGCCACCAGTGACACCATTGGCTTACATAAAGAGACCCAGTACTTC
- | - | TRBJ2-5 | TRBV20-1 | CSARDPDYQETQYF | TGCAGTGCTAGAGACCCGGACTACCAAGAGACCCAGTACTTC
TRBD1 | - | TRBJ1-2 | TRBV25-1 | CASSDPGTGNRYGYTF | TGTGCCAGCAGTGACCCTGGGACAGGAAACCGCTATGGCTACACCTTC
- | - | TRBJ2-6 | TRBV20-1 | CGAPEGGSGANVLTF | TGCGGTGCCCCCGAGGGGGGATCTGGGGCCAACGTCCTGACTTTC
- | - | TRBJ1-1 | TRBV9 | CASSAQGTEAFF | TGTGCCAGCAGCGCGCAGGGGACTGAAGCTTTCTTT
TRBD1 | - | TRBJ2-5 | TRBV7-6 | CASSSGTGSMETQYF | TGTGCCAGCAGTTCCGGGACAGGATCGATGGAGACCCAGTACTTC
- | many | TRBJ2-7 | TRBV11-3 | CASSLGGTRTYEQYF | TGTGCCAGCAGCTTAGGCGGGACTCGGACCTACGAGCAGTACTTC
TRBD1 | - | TRBJ1-4 | TRBV19 | CASTDTPGGKLFF | TGTGCCAGTACCGACACCCCAGGGGGAAAACTGTTTTTT
TRBD1 | many | TRBJ2-1 | TRBV7-9 | CASSGQASGSRVQFF | TGTGCCAGCAGTGGACAGGCTTCTGGGAGTCGGGTGCAGTTCTTC
TRBD2 | - | TRBJ2-3 | TRBV10-2 | CASTQGLADTDTQYF | TGCGCCAGCACCCAGGGACTAGCCGACACAGATACGCAGTATTTT
- | - | TRBJ1-5 | TRBV11-2 | CASSPVTDYSNQPQHF | TGTGCCAGCTCACCTGTGACAGATTATAGCAATCAGCCCCAGCATTTT
- | - | TRBJ2-1 | TRBV7-3 | CASRIRDTDNEQFF | TGTGCCAGCAGAATCCGGGACACCGACAATGAGCAGTTCTTC
- | many | TRBJ1-2 | TRBV6-1 | CASALSADYGYTF | TGTGCCAGCGCCCTCTCAGCTGACTATGGCTACACCTTC
- | few | TRBJ1-1 | TRBV19 | CASSIRGTEAFF | TGTGCCAGTAGTATCAGGGGCACTGAAGCTTTCTTT
TRBD2 | many | TRBJ2-5 | TRBV5-4 | CASVPQPGLAGVGETQYF | TGTGCCAGCGTTCCCCAACCGGGACTAGCGGGAGTGGGAGAGACCCAGTACTTC
- | - | TRBJ2-5 | TRBV15 | CATSGVPAGQETQYF | TGTGCCACCAGCGGAGTTCCAGCGGGCCAAGAGACCCAGTACTTC
- | many | TRBJ2-7 | TRBV20-1 | CSARDPVRTSSEQYF | TGCAGTGCTAGAGATCCCGTCCGAACCTCCTCCGAGCAGTACTTC
- | many | TRBJ2-5 | TRBV7-2 | CASSQGETQYF | TGTGCCAGCAGCCAGGGGGAGACCCAGTACTTC
- | many | TRBJ1-4 | TRBV20-1 | CSASPISLSNEKLFF | TGCAGTGCTAGCCCCATTAGTCTCTCCAATGAAAAACTGTTTTTT
- | - | TRBJ1-1 | TRBV10-1 | CASSESPTLNTEAFF | TGCGCCAGCAGTGAGTCCCCGACATTGAACACTGAAGCTTTCTTT